Each of the 20 T cell receptor beta chains below was sequenced from the same sample in a study of shared clonotypes between healthy human individuals. Generated by immunoSEQ multiplex PCR, the TCRdb table keeps only in-frame clones and is missing some. The top ten clones hold approximately 0.4% of a sample with approximately 1.5 million clones, approximately 98.5% of them seen once. Material: naive CD4+ T cells sorted from blood. As for subset: CD45RA+ positively selected. Receptors were obtained from a man younger than 40 in good health.

On this clone itself: Other DNA sequences in the same sample also yield this CDR3. The J gene is TRBJ2-1, the V gene TRBV9; D uncertain. V gave up 0 bases and J gave up 1 base, with 5 bases separating them. The CDR3 runs to 14 residues. Germline CDR1 is SGDLS and CDR2 is YYNGEE. This CDR3 is CASSVADSYNEQFF. The CDR3 DNA sequence: TGTGCCAGCAGCGTAGCGGATTCCTACAATGAGCAGTTCTTC.

The chain carries TRBV11-2 and TRBJ2-6; tentatively, D is TRBD2 (5 bases). V lost 1 base and J lost 4, with 11 bases in between. The CDR3 spans 16 residues. Germline lookup yields CDR1 SGHAT and CDR2 FQNNGV. The CDR3 is CASSLVRGYGANVLTF. The DNA of the CDR3 is TGTGCCAGCAGCTTAGTTCGAGGGTACGGGGCCAACGTCCTGACTTTC.

V gene TRBV11-2 combines with J gene TRBJ2-3; 7 bases agree with TRBD1. The germline gives CDR1 SGHAT, CDR2 FQNNGV. Losses at the gene ends were 7 bases for V and 4 bases for J; bases not matched to a gene: 11. CDR3 length: 15 residues. The CDR3 is CASTQTGLVSDTQYF. The CDR3 nucleotides are TGTGCCAGCACCCAGACAGGGTTGGTGTCAGATACGCAGTATTTT.

About this clone itself: The same CDR3 also results from other DNA sequences found in this sample. The chain couples TRBV5-1 to TRBJ2-5; D gene uncertain. Germline CDR1 SGHRS, CDR2 YFSETQ. V was trimmed by 0 bases and J by 2 bases, leaving 8 bases between them. This CDR3 has 14 residues. CDR3 DNA: TGCGCCAGCAGCTTGGCCCCGACTCAAGAGACCCAGTACTTC. Translation: CASSLAPTQETQYF.

The chain uses TRBV18 and TRBJ2-7; 9 bases line up with TRBD1. Germline V lookup: CDR1 KGHSH, CDR2 LQKENI. The CDR3 covers 18 residues. V lost 3 bases to trimming and J lost 3 bases; unmatched junction nucleotides: 15. CDR3 nucleotide sequence: TGTGCCAGCTCACCCTATTCCGGGACAGGGAAAGGGCTCTACGAGCAGTACTTC. This encodes CASSPYSGTGKGLYEQYF. Supplemented by reference TRBV18 and TRBJ2-7, the full variable domain reads NAGVMQNPRHLVRRRGQEARLRCSPMKGHSHVYWYRQLPEEGLKFMVYLQKENIIDESGMPKERFSAEFPKEGPSILRIQQVVRGDSAAYFCASSPYSGTGKGLYEQYFGPGTRLTVT.

The V call is TRBV28, the J call TRBJ2-5; D unresolved. The CDR3 spans 13 residues. Germline loops: CDR1 MDHEN, CDR2 SYDVKM. Trimming shortened V by 2 bases and J by 5 bases, and 9 bases separated the two germline ends. The CDR3 protein is CASSLGFWETQYF. As DNA, the CDR3 is TGTGCCAGCAGTTTAGGGTTTTGGGAGACCCAGTACTTC.

The chain recombines TRBV9 with TRBJ2-7; a possible D gene is TRBD1 (6 bases). The CDR3 runs to 14 residues. Germline V gene sequence: CDR1 SGDLS, CDR2 YYNGEE. V lost 0 bases to trimming and J lost 5 bases, with 12 bases between them. For the CDR3, the DNA is TGTGCCAGCAGCGTAGTGGCAGGGGCCCACGAGCAGTACTTC. Protein product: CASSVVAGAHEQYF.

This rearrangement joins TRBV9 to TRBJ2-1, with 7 bases aligning to TRBD2. There are 15 residues in the CDR3. CDR1 is SGDLS, CDR2 YYNGEE, per germline. The trim removed 0 bases at V and 6 bases at J, leaving 6 bases unmatched. The CDR3: CASSVAASGTNEQFF. DNA of the CDR3: TGTGCCAGCAGCGTAGCTGCCAGCGGGACCAATGAGCAGTTCTTC.

In this sample, this clone turned up once. This chain joins TRBV7-2 and TRBJ2-2, with 11 bases lining up with TRBD2. In germline, CDR1 is SGHTA, CDR2 FQGNSA. The CDR3 length is 17 residues. With 3 bases clipped from V and 0 bases from J, the junction kept 3 bases outside the gene matches. The CDR3 loop is CASSFSGLAANTGELFF. In DNA form, the CDR3 reads TGTGCCAGCAGCTTCTCGGGACTAGCGGCGAACACCGGGGAGCTGTTTTTT.

V and J are TRBV18 and TRBJ1-1; no firm D call. Trimming pared 3 bases from V and 1 base from J, leaving 15 bases between. There are 16 residues in the CDR3. CDR1 KGHSH and CDR2 LQKENI come from the germline V gene. Here the CDR3 DNA reads TGTGCCAGCTCACCCGCCGGTAAACTCCGGAACACTGAAGCTTTCTTT. It codes for CASSPAGKLRNTEAFF.

This clone appeared once. The rearrangement uses TRBV28 and TRBJ2-7; possibly TRBD2 for D (5 bases). There are 13 residues in the CDR3. V lost 6 bases and J lost 2, with 11 bases in between. Germline V lookup: CDR1 MDHEN, CDR2 SYDVKM. CDR3 amino acids: CASRGVGPYEQYF. CDR3 coding DNA: TGTGCCAGCAGGGGAGTTGGTCCCTACGAGCAGTACTTC.

Notes on this clone: Other DNA sequences in this sample translate to the same CDR3. CDR3 sequence (DNA): TGTGCCAGCAGCTTGGTGGGTTCTGGGGCCAACGTCCTGACTTTC. Translated: CASSLVGSGANVLTF. The chain couples TRBV5-4 to TRBJ2-6; D is unclear. This CDR3 is 15 amino acids long. Looked up from germline, CDR1 is SGHNT and CDR2 is YYREEE (reference sequence). V dropped 0 bases and J dropped 1 base, with 5 bases sitting between them. The full variable domain, with the rest looked up from reference TRBV5-4 and TRBJ2-6, is ETGVTQSPTHLIKTRGQQVTLRCSSQSGHNTVSWYQQALGQGPQFIFQYYREEENGRGNFPPRFSGLQFPNYSSELNVNALELDDSALYLCASSLVGSGANVLTFGAGSRLTVL.

This rearrangement joins TRBV2 to TRBJ2-7, with TRBD1 identical over 9 bases. V shed 5 bases, J shed 0 bases, and the junction held 11 bases outside the gene matches. The germline gives CDR1 SNHLY, CDR2 FYNNEI. The CDR3 contains 17 residues. The chain's CDR3 is CASSRDRVGLHSYEQYF. DNA of the CDR3: TGTGCCAGCAGTAGGGACAGGGTTGGCCTCCACTCCTACGAGCAGTACTTC.

This clone was observed once. The chain is built from TRBV2 and TRBJ2-3, with D tentatively TRBD2 (7 bases). The germline V gene encodes CDR1 SNHLY and CDR2 FYNNEI. This CDR3 spans 20 amino acids. V lost 4 bases and J 0 bases, leaving 26 bases between the germline ends. CDR3: CASSARRGGWQETSTDTQYF. CDR3 sequence (DNA): TGTGCCAGCAGTGCACGAAGGGGGGGGTGGCAGGAGACTAGCACAGATACGCAGTATTTT.

This chain's CDR3 is CASSPRQGGYGYTF. The CDR3 nucleotides are TGTGCCAGCAGCCCGCGACAGGGAGGGTATGGCTACACCTTC. The chain recombines TRBV5-8 with TRBJ1-2; 7 bases are shared with TRBD1. V was clipped by 4 bases and J by 5 bases; unmatched bases: 8. This CDR3 is 14 amino acids long. Germline V gene lookup returns CDR1 SGHTS and CDR2 YDEGEE.

The J gene is TRBJ2-1, the V gene TRBV18; D not certain. V lost 2 bases and J 4 bases, leaving 12 bases between the germline ends. This CDR3 comprises 15 residues. Germline CDR1 reads KGHSH; CDR2 reads LQKENI. CDR3 nucleotides: TGTGCCAGCTCACCAGCCGAGCTCTTTTACAATGAGCAGTTCTTC. Its translation is CASSPAELFYNEQFF.

The rearrangement links TRBV7-2 to TRBJ2-2; D is uncertain. The germline V gene encodes CDR1 SGHTA and CDR2 FQGNSA. V lost 4 bases and J lost 7, with 10 bases in between. The CDR3 is made up of 13 amino acids. This CDR3 is CASSSIRHGELFF. The CDR3 region has the DNA TGTGCCAGCAGCTCGATCCGGCACGGGGAGCTGTTTTTT.

The CDR3 DNA sequence: TGCGCCAGCAGCCCGGGGACTAGCGGGCCGCAGCAGTTCTTC. This codes for CASSPGTSGPQQFF. This chain uses TRBV5-1 with TRBJ2-1; 12 bases line up with TRBD2. CDR3 size: 14 residues. V gave up 4 bases and J gave up 11 bases; unmatched junction bases: 7. Germline V gene data show CDR1 as SGHRS and CDR2 as YFSETQ. The full variable domain, with the rest looked up from reference TRBV5-1 and TRBJ2-1, is KAGVTQTPRYLIKTRGQQVTLSCSPISGHRSVSWYQQTPGQGLQFLFEYFSETQRNKGNFPGRFSGRQFSNSRSEMNVSTLELGDSALYLCASSPGTSGPQQFFGPGTRLTVL.

The CDR3: CASSPTGTSLTGEQFF. The CDR3 DNA is TGTGCCAGCAGCCCAACCGGGACTAGCCTTACTGGTGAGCAGTTCTTC. The chain is built from TRBV14 and TRBJ2-1, with 9 bases fitting TRBD2. Germline values: CDR1 SGHDN, CDR2 FVKESK. V was pared by 4 bases and J by 9 bases, with 13 bases of the junction left unmatched. The CDR3 is made up of 16 amino acids.

The rearrangement links TRBV25-1 to TRBJ2-2; tentatively, D is TRBD2 (5 bases). With 8 bases removed from V and 1 base from J, the gap between germline ends came to 11 bases. The germline V gene encodes CDR1 MGHDK and CDR2 SYGVNS. This CDR3 is 14 amino acids long. Here the CDR3 DNA reads TGTGCCAGCCTCCCCAGCGGGAACACCGGGGAGCTGTTTTTT. It is translated as CASLPSGNTGELFF.